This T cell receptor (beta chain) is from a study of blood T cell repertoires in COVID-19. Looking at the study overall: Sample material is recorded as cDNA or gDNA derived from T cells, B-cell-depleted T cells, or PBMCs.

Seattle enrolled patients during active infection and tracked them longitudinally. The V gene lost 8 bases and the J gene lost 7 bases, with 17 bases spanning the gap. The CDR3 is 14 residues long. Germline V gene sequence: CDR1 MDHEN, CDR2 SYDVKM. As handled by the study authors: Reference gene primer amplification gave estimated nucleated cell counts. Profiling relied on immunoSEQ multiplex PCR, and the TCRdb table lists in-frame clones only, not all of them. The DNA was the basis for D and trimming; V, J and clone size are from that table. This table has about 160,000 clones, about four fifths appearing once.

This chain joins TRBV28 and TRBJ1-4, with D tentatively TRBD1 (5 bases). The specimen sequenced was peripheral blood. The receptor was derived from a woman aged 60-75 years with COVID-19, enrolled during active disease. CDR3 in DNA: TGTGCCAGCCTGGGGGGATTCAGGGTTGAAAAACTGTTTTTT. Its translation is CASLGGFRVEKLFF.